This TCR beta chain was captured in a study of blood T cell repertoires in COVID-19 (dated by TCRdb to about 2020). Background for the entire study: The collaborator samples originated in the United States, Italy and Spain and spanned the acute and convalescent phases of COVID-19. The samples were drawn from two sources: the first 160 participants of the ongoing ImmuneRACE study, and 1,200 or so subjects contributed by 6 global collaborators. The material from the prospective study consisted of cDNA or gDNA derived from T cells, B-cell-depleted T cells, or PBMCs. The repertoires were released in a freely available public database meant as a resource for research on the immune response to SARS-CoV-2. Deeply sampled blood TCRbeta repertoires from subjects exposed to, actively infected with, or recovered from COVID-19 were included in the dataset. HLA class I and class II types, where available, came from metadata supplied by the sample provider rather than from assay-based typing. A de-identified subject ID, COVID-19 status, age in years and sex were almost always included in the sample metadata.

The paper's findings and limits, for the study overall: Clinical and demographic metadata were provided uncurated, with the amount varying by source and participant.

The CDR3 runs 15 residues from the cysteine to the phenylalanine. Solely the CDR3 DNA is kept, with 45 bases framed from the first base. Taken from the germline V gene (reference sequence), the CDR1 and CDR2 loops are LNHDA and SQIVND. Trimming takes 2 bases off V and 9 bases off J; junction bases not matched to a gene: 7. Concerning this clone itself: Its recognized antigen is unknown. The record has no base qualities; no much larger clone is one base away.

TCRbeta CDR3 regions were amplified from genomic DNA using the immunoSEQ Assay, a bias-controlled multiplex PCR. The source study handled its data this way. Within the assay, amplification of reference gene primers was used to estimate how many nucleated cells each sample contained. Sequence reads were collapsed and filtered to measure the absolute abundance of every unique TCRbeta CDR3 rearrangement. For each sample, productive Simpson clonality was calculated by taking the square root of Simpson's diversity index across productive rearrangements. As stored in TCRdb, this immuneACCESS dataset retains in-frame rearrangements with V and J assigned. A fraction of the clones does not appear; measured against another copy, unresolved V genes explain less than half of the discrepancy, and the remainder lacks a known reason. The D gene and trimming were derived from the DNA, and the V and J assignments and clone size from that table. The sample table holds nearly 350,000 clones, of which about nine tenths were seen once. Approximately 7.4% of the sample lies in the top ten.

One collaborating source in Seattle enrolled patients during active infection and followed them longitudinally through the course of disease. Collaborating institutions collected whole blood in K2EDTA tubes following their own protocols. For TCRbeta analysis, collaborators shipped samples as frozen whole blood, isolated PBMCs, or DNA extracted from either of those sample types. The sample taken for sequencing was peripheral blood. This sequence was found in a woman in her seventies with COVID-19, enrolled during active disease. This sequence uses TRBV19 and TRBJ1-6; 7 junctional bases match TRBD1. Here the CDR3 is given as CASSIQTGWGSPLHF. The DNA reads as follows: TGTGCCAGTAGTATACAGACAGGGTGGGGTTCACCCCTCCACTTT. Reference TRBV19 and TRBJ1-6 proteins supply the regions before and after the CDR3; the full variable domain is: DGGITQSPKYLFRKEGQNVTLSCEQNLNHDAMYWYRQDPGQGLRLIYYSQIVNDFQKGDIAEGYSVSREKKESFPLTVTSAQKNPTAFYLCASSIQTGWGSPLHFGNGTRLTVT.